This TCR beta chain emerged from a study of blood T cell repertoires in COVID-19. As for the study in general: Specimens from acute and convalescent COVID-19 originated in the United States, Italy and Spain. PBMCs, B-cell-depleted T cells, or T cells were the source of the cDNA or gDNA that made up the material.

In the authors' methods: Counts of nucleated cells, estimated from reference gene primer amplification, were obtained. Using immunoSEQ multiplex PCR, the repertoire was profiled, and TCRdb retains in-frame clones only, with some absent. Clone size and the V and J calls come from that table; the DNA yielded D and trimming. This sample yields tens of thousands of clones, of which 88% are seen a single time; about 10% belongs to the top ten. The germline V gene encodes CDR1 SGHKS and CDR2 YYEKEE (reference sequence). The length of the CDR3 is 17 residues. The junction had 9 bases not matched to a gene; V was cut back by 4 bases and J by 1 base.

The sequenced sample consisted of peripheral blood. This sequence joins TRBV5-5 and TRBJ2-1; TRBD1 matches 9 bases. This receptor was taken from a man aged 50 to 59 with active COVID-19. The CDR3 reads CASSLGAGTGSYNEQFF. The CDR3 coding sequence is TGTGCCAGCAGCCTGGGGGCCGGGACAGGGTCCTACAATGAGCAGTTCTTC.